Listed below are T cell receptor beta chains from one sample, sequenced in a study of long-term antiretroviral therapy in people with HIV. Sequencing used immunoSEQ multiplex PCR; TCRdb keeps in-frame clones, though not all of them. This table holds 25,000 to 35,000 clones, around 84% found once. Specimen: unsorted PBMCs, collected 0.8 years after starting antiretroviral therapy. These receptors all stem from a woman between 25 and 40 years old with HIV. CDR3s include the opening cysteine and the closing phenylalanine or tryptophan. Fields, in order: CDR3 length, D gene, V gene, clone size, J gene, CDR3 protein, CDR3 DNA. A D gene is named only where the DNA matches it firmly. Only part of the rows carry a size: once, few, many, or a class if the clone is expanded.

16	NA	TRBV4-1	NA	TRBJ1-6	CASSQAGSSYNSPLHF	TGCGCCAGCAGCCAAGCAGGGAGCTCCTATAATTCACCCCTCCACTTT
13	NA	TRBV7-3	NA	TRBJ2-3	CASSRRREDTQYF	TGTGCCAGCAGCCGTCGGCGCGAAGATACGCAGTATTTT
16	TRBD1	TRBV11-2	NA	TRBJ2-3	CASSFHRGRGTDTQYF	TGTGCCAGCAGCTTCCACAGGGGGCGCGGCACAGATACGCAGTATTTT
13	TRBD2	TRBV10-3	NA	TRBJ2-7	CAVLAGVTYEQYF	TGTGCCGTCCTAGCGGGGGTGACCTACGAGCAGTACTTC
13	TRBD1	TRBV10-3	NA	TRBJ1-1	CAITMDRTLEAFF	TGTGCCATCACCATGGACAGGACCCTCGAAGCTTTCTTT
15	NA	TRBV21-1	NA	TRBJ2-3	CASSIDSGAVDTQYF	TGTGCCAGCAGTATTGATAGCGGGGCGGTAGATACGCAGTATTTT
11	NA	TRBV6-5	NA	TRBJ2-1	CASRRGNEQFF	TGTGCCAGCAGACGGGGTAATGAGCAGTTCTTC
13	NA	TRBV14	NA	TRBJ1-2	CASSQVRANGYTF	TGTGCCAGCAGCCAAGTCCGGGCGAATGGCTACACCTTC
15	NA	TRBV10-2	NA	TRBJ1-3	CASSESPSPGNTIYF	TGCGCCAGCAGTGAGTCTCCGTCGCCTGGAAACACCATATATTTT
13	NA	TRBV11-3	NA	TRBJ1-1	CASSLGEKTEAFF	TGTGCCAGCAGCTTAGGGGAGAAGACTGAAGCTTTCTTT
16	NA	TRBV4-1	NA	TRBJ2-5	CASSQGTLWDKETQYF	TGCGCCAGCAGCCAGGGGACTTTGTGGGATAAAGAGACCCAGTACTTC
15	NA	TRBV27	few	TRBJ1-2	CASSSTGTGNYGYTF	TGTGCCAGCAGTTCTACCGGGACGGGTAACTATGGCTACACCTTC
14	NA	TRBV6-5	NA	TRBJ1-1	CASSYSGAASEAFF	TGTGCCAGCAGTTACTCGGGGGCGGCTAGTGAAGCTTTCTTT
13	NA	TRBV19	once	TRBJ1-1	CASSKRVNTEAFF	TGTGCCAGTAGTAAAAGGGTGAACACTGAAGCTTTCTTT
13	NA	TRBV29-1	NA	TRBJ1-1	CSVCRDPSTEAFF	TGCAGCGTGTGCAGGGACCCTAGCACTGAAGCTTTCTTT
14	NA	TRBV11-2	NA	TRBJ1-6	CASRSGDYNSPLHF	TGTGCCAGCCGGTCGGGAGATTATAATTCACCCCTCCACTTT
12	NA	TRBV6-1	NA	TRBJ2-3	CASTDRSDTQYF	TGTGCCAGCACCGATAGGTCAGATACGCAGTATTTT
16	TRBD2	TRBV18	NA	TRBJ2-5	CASSPQRGAAQETQYF	TGTGCCAGCTCACCTCAGCGGGGGGCGGCTCAAGAGACCCAGTACTTC
14	NA	TRBV6-1	NA	TRBJ1-3	CASSEGPSGNTIYF	TGTGCCAGCAGCGAGGGACCATCTGGAAACACCATATATTTT
16	TRBD1	TRBV7-9	NA	TRBJ1-2	CASSLPRDSPWDGYTF	TGTGCCAGCAGCCTCCCCCGGGACAGCCCTTGGGATGGCTACACCTTC